One sample yielded the 5 T cell receptor beta chains listed below, sequenced in a study of CD8+ T cells in alopecia areata. Both peripheral blood and punch biopsies of lesional scalp skin were obtained from patients who had alopecia areata. As the sequencing template, cDNA was produced by extracting RNA and reverse transcribing it. The method was immunoSEQ multiplex PCR; TCRdb's version includes in-frame clones alone and lacks a portion of them. The sample consists of roughly 10,000 clones, around 59% of them appearing once. This specimen consisted of skin, obtained at week 0. The origin of the receptors is a human donor with alopecia areata.

The chain couples TRBV7-6 to TRBJ2-7; D call uncertain. The CDR3 consists of 12 residues. Germline assignment: CDR1 SGHVS and CDR2 FNYEAQ. The V end lost 4 bases, the J end lost 3 bases, and 7 bases lay between the germline ends. For the CDR3, the DNA is TGTGCCAGCAGCTCCCAGTACTACGAGCAGTACTTC. Its translation is CASSSQYYEQYF.

This chain uses TRBV4-3 with TRBJ2-5, with 7 positions matching TRBD1. The CDR3 has 15 residues. V was pared by 4 bases and J by 5 bases, with 10 bases of the junction left unmatched. Germline-derived CDR1 and CDR2 are LGHNA and YSLEER. The CDR3 is CASSRLQGFDETQYF. The CDR3 coding sequence is TGCGCCAGCAGCCGACTACAGGGGTTCGACGAGACCCAGTACTTC.

V and J are TRBV7-9 and TRBJ2-7; weak D call: TRBD2 (6 bases). Trimming removed 1 base from V and 0 bases from J, with 13 bases in between. The CDR3 is 16 residues long. Germline-derived CDR1 and CDR2 are SEHNR and FQNEAQ (reference sequence). The CDR3 here is CASSLVGTGSSYEQYF. The CDR3 DNA is TGTGCCAGCAGCTTAGTGGGGACCGGGAGCTCCTACGAGCAGTACTTC.

Only a few counts were recorded for this clone. The V call is TRBV18, the J call TRBJ2-7; D perhaps matches TRBD1 (5 bases). Deletions cut 2 bases from V and 0 bases from J, with 11 bases between. Germline CDR1 KGHSH, CDR2 LQKENI. This CDR3 has 15 residues. The CDR3 region is CASSPNRTPSYEQYF. In nucleotides, the CDR3 is TGTGCCAGCTCACCAAACAGGACCCCCTCCTACGAGCAGTACTTC. The full variable domain, in which reference TRBV18 and TRBJ2-7 provide the parts outside the CDR3, is NAGVMQNPRHLVRRRGQEARLRCSPMKGHSHVYWYRQLPEEGLKFMVYLQKENIIDESGMPKERFSAEFPKEGPSILRIQQVVRGDSAAYFCASSPNRTPSYEQYFGPGTRLTVT.

This clone was observed a handful of times. The chain is built from TRBV2 and TRBJ2-7; D uncertain. The ends were cut back, 3 bases at V and 0 bases at J, with 9 bases in the middle. The germline gives CDR1 SNHLY, CDR2 FYNNEI. There are 14 residues in the CDR3. The CDR3 nucleotides are TGTGCCAGCAGTGATGGTGTCCTCTCCTACGAGCAGTACTTC. It yields the protein CASSDGVLSYEQYF.